This TCR beta chain is drawn from a study of control samples from healthy donors and cancer patients. Sequenced by immunoSEQ multiplex PCR; TCRdb stores in-frame clones only, minus some. The sample includes roughly 45,000 clones, about 86% of them seen just once. V lost 5 bases, J lost 3 bases, and 13 bases lay in between. Germline V CDR1 and CDR2: MGHRA, YSYEKL. CDR3 length: 14 amino acids. The sequencing input was PBMCs. V is TRBV4-1 and J is TRBJ1-2; maybe TRBD1 (6 bases). This TCR was sampled from a woman aged 45 to 65 with lung cancer. CDR3 sequence (DNA): TGCGCCAGCAGCGCGCTGACAGGATACTATGGCTACACCTTC. Protein product: CASSALTGYYGYTF.